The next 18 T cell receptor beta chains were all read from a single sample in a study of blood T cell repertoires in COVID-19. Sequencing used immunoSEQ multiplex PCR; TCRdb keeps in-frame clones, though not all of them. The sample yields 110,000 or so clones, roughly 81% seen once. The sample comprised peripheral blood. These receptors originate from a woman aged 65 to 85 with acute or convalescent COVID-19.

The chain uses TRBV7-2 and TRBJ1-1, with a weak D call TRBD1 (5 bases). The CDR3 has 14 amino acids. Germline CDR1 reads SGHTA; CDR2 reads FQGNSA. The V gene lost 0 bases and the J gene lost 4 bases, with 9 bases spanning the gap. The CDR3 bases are TGTGCCAGCAGCTTAGCGGGTAGGGGCACTGAAGCTTTCTTT. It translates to CASSLAGRGTEAFF.

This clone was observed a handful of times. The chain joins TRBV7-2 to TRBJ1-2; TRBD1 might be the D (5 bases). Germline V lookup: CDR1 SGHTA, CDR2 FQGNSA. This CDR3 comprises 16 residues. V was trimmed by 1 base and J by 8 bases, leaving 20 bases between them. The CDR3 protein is CASSLDVPGTGRGYTF. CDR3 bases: TGTGCCAGCAGCTTAGATGTTCCGGGGACCGGGAGGGGCTACACCTTC.

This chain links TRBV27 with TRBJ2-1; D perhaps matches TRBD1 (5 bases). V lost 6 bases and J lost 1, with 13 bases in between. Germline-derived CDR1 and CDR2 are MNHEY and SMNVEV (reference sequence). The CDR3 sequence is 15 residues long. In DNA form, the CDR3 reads TGTGCCAGCAGCCTAGAGACAGATTCCTACAATGAGCAGTTCTTC. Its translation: CASSLETDSYNEQFF.

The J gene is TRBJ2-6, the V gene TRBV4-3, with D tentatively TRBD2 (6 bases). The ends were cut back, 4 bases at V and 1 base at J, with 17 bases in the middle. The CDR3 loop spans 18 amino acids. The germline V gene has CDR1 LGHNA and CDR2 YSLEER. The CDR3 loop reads CASSPSGTSRSGANVLTF. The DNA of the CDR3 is TGCGCCAGCAGCCCGTCCGGGACTTCCCGATCTGGGGCCAACGTCCTGACTTTC.

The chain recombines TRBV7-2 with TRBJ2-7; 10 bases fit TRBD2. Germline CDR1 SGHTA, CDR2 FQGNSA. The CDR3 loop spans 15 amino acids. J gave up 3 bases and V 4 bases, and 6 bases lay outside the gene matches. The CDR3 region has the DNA TGTGCCAGCAGCTCAGCGGGACTAGCGAGCTACGAGCAGTACTTC. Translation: CASSSAGLASYEQYF.

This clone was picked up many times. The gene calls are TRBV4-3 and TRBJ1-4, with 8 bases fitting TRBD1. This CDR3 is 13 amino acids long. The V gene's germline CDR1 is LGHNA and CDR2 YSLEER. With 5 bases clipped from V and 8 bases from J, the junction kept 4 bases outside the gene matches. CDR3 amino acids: CASSWAGGEKLFF. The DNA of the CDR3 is TGCGCCAGCAGCTGGGCAGGGGGCGAAAAACTGTTTTTT.

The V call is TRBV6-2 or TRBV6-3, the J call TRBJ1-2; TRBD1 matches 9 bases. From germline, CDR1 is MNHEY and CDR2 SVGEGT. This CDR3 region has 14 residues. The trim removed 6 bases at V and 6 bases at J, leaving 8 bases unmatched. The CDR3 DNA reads TGTGCCAGCAGCCGGACAGGGGCATTCCATGGCTACACCTTC. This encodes CASSRTGAFHGYTF.

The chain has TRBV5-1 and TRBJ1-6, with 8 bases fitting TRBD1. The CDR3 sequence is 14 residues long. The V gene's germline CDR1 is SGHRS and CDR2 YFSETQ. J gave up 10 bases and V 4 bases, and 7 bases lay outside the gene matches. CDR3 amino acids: CASSPGQGESPLHF. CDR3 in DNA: TGCGCCAGCAGCCCCGGACAGGGAGAATCACCCCTCCACTTT.

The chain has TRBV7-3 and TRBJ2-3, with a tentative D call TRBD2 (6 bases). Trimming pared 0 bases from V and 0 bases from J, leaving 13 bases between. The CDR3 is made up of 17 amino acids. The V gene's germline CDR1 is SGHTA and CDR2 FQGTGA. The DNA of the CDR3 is TGTGCCAGCAGCTTAACCACCGGGACTCGAAGCACAGATACGCAGTATTTT. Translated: CASSLTTGTRSTDTQYF.

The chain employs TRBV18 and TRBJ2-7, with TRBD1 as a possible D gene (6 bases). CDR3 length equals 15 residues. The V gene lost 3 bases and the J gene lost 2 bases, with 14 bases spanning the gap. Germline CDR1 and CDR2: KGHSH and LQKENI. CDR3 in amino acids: CASSPSGAQTYEQYF. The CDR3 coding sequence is TGTGCCAGCTCACCCTCAGGGGCGCAAACCTACGAGCAGTACTTC.

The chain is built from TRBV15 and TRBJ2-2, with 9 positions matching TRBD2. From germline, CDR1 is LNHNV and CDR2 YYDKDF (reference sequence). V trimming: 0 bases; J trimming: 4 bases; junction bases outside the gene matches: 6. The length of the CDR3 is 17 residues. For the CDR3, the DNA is TGTGCCACCAGCAGAGATGTAGCGGGAGTAAGCACCGGGGAGCTGTTTTTT. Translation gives CATSRDVAGVSTGELFF.

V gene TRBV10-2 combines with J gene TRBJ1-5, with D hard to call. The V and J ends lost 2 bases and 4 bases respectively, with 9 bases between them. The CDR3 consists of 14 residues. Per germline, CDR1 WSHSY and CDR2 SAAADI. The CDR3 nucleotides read TGCGCCAGCAGTGAGGATATTCGGAATCAGCCCCAGCATTTT. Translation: CASSEDIRNQPQHF.

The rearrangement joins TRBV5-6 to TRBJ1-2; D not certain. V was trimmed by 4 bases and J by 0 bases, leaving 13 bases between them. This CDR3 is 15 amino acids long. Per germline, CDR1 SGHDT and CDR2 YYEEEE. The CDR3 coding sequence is TGTGCCAGCAGCAGCCCGACGCGGGCTAACTATGGCTACACCTTC. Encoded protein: CASSSPTRANYGYTF. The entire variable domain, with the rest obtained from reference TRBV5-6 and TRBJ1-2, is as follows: DAGVTQSPTHLIKTRGQQVTLRCSPKSGHDTVSWYQQALGQGPQFIFQYYEEEERQRGNFPDRFSGHQFPNYSSELNVNALLLGDSALYLCASSSPTRANYGYTFGSGTRLTVV.

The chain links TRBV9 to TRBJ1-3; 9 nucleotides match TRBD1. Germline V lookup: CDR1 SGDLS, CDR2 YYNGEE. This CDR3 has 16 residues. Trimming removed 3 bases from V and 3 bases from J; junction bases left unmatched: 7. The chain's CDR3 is CASSDGTGMIGNTIYF. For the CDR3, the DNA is TGTGCCAGCAGCGATGGGACAGGGATGATTGGAAACACCATATATTTT.

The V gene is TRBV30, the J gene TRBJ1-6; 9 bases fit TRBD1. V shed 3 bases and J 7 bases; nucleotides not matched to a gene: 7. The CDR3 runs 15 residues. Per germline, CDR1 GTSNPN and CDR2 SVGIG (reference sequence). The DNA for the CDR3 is TGTGCCTGGAGCAGACTTGACAGGGGGAATTCACCCCTCCACTTT. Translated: CAWSRLDRGNSPLHF.

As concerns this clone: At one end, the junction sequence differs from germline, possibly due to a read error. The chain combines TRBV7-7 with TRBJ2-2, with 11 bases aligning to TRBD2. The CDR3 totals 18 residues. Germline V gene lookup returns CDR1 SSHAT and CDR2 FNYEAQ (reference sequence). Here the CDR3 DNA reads TGTGCTAGCAGCCCAAGCGTCCTAGCGGGAGGCGGGACCGGGGAGCTGTTTTTT. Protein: CASSPSVLAGGGTGELFF.

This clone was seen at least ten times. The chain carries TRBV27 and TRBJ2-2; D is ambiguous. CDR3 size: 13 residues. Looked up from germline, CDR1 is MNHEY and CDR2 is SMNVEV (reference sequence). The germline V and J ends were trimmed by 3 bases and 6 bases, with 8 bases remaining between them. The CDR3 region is CASSLSWSGELFF. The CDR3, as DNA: TGTGCCAGCAGTTTGAGTTGGTCCGGGGAGCTGTTTTTT.

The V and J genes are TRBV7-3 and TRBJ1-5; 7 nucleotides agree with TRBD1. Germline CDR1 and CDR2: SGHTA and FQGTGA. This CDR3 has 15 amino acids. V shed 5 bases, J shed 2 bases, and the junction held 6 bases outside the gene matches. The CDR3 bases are TGTGCCAGCAGCCCCACAGGGGAAGGCAATCAGCCCCAGCATTTT. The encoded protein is CASSPTGEGNQPQHF. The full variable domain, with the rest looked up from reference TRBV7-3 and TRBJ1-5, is GAGVSQTPSNKVTEKGKYVELRCDPISGHTALYWYRQSLGQGPEFLIYFQGTGAADDSGLPNDRFFAVRPEGSVSTLKIQRTERGDSAVYLCASSPTGEGNQPQHFGDGTRLSIL.